These 13 T cell receptor beta chains share one sample of origin, sequenced in a study of healthy donors' naive CD4 and CD8 T cells. TCR libraries were built from approximately 520 ng of total RNA by linear amplification. MiXCR was run by TCRdb on the reads, yielding one entry per CDR3 protein. The table has some 190,000 distinct CDR3 sequences, 65% to 75% seen once. Sequencing was carried out using naive CD4+ and CD8+ T cells sorted from blood, pooled from several donors. Receptor source: a pool of human donors in good health; the sample pools cells from several healthy donors.

The rearrangement joins TRBV30 to TRBJ2-7; 8 bases are a match to TRBD2. CDR3 length: 13 residues. From germline, CDR1 is GTSNPN and CDR2 SVGIG (reference sequence). Trimming removed 3 bases from V and 7 bases from J; junction bases left unmatched: 8. In nucleotides, the CDR3 is TGTGCCTGGAGCTATAGCGGGATCTATGAGCAGTACGTC. This gives the protein CAWSYSGIYEQYV.

The chain links TRBV29-1 to TRBJ2-1; 9 bases are a match to TRBD2. This CDR3 is 14 amino acids long. Looked up from germline, CDR1 is SQVTM and CDR2 is ANQGSEA. V dropped 1 base and J dropped 7; count of bases not matched to a gene: 5. As DNA, the CDR3 is TGCAGCGTTGAAGGCCTAGCGGGGTCGAATGAGCAGTTCTTC. It is translated as CSVEGLAGSNEQFF.

The V call is TRBV7-2, the J call TRBJ2-1; 7 nucleotides align to TRBD1. With V trimmed by 5 bases and J by 6 bases, 7 bases remained unmatched. Germline V gene sequence: CDR1 SGHTA, CDR2 FQGNSA. The CDR3 sequence is 14 residues long. This CDR3 reads CASSPTDRANEQFF. DNA of the CDR3: TGTGCCAGCAGCCCAACTGACAGGGCCAATGAGCAGTTCTTC.

CDR3 in amino acids: CASSLCAFF. DNA of the CDR3: TGCGCCAGCAGCTTGTGTGCTTTCTTT. V and J are TRBV5-1 and TRBJ1-1; D ambiguous. The V gene lost 1 base and the J gene lost 11 bases, with 3 bases spanning the gap. CDR3 length equals 9 residues. Germline V gene lookup returns CDR1 SGHRS and CDR2 YFSETQ.

This clonotype is a singleton in its sample. The V and J genes are TRBV27 and TRBJ2-5; no reliable D call. Between the trimmed V and J ends, which lost 3 bases and 1 base, there was a span of 6 bases. CDR1 and CDR2 from the germline V gene are MNHEY and SMNVEV (reference sequence). The CDR3 totals 13 residues. This CDR3 reads CASSLISQETQYF. CDR3 nucleotide sequence: TGTGCCAGCAGTTTGATCAGCCAAGAGACCCAGTACTTC.

The gene calls are TRBV15 and TRBJ2-1, with TRBD2 matching over 10 bases. V was pared by 1 base and J by 1 base, with 4 bases of the junction left unmatched. Germline CDR1 LNHNV, CDR2 YYDKDF (reference sequence). The CDR3 covers 17 residues. The CDR3 DNA sequence: TGTGCCACCAGCAGAGGTAGCGGGAGGTTATCCTACAATGAGCAGTTCTTC. Protein sequence: CATSRGSGRLSYNEQFF.

Concerning this clonotype itself: One end of the junction does not line up with germline, which may come from a read error. CDR3 protein: CASSDSIWTEAFF. CDR3 bases: TGTGCCAGCAGTGACTCCATATGGACTGAAGCTTTCTTT. This sequence joins TRBV6-5 and TRBJ1-1; D remains ambiguous. The CDR3 is 13 amino acids. The V gene's germline CDR1 is MNHEY and CDR2 SVGAGI.

In its sample, this clonotype was seen once. The rearrangement joins TRBV29-1 to TRBJ2-3, with 7 bases aligning to TRBD1. This CDR3 has 16 amino acids. With V trimmed by 0 bases and J by 6 bases, 12 bases remained unmatched. In germline, CDR1 is SQVTM, CDR2 ANQGSEA. CDR3 region: CSVEDRGQVDGDTQYF. The CDR3 bases are TGCAGCGTTGAAGACCGCGGACAGGTCGATGGGGATACGCAGTATTTT.

Concerning this clonotype itself: At one end the junction does not follow the germline gene, possibly because of a read error. The genes are TRBV6-5 and TRBJ2-5; 12 bases map to TRBD1. Germline V gene data show CDR1 as MNHEY and CDR2 as SVGAGI. This CDR3 has 13 amino acids. CDR3 residues: CASSYGTGGILDF. The CDR3 coding sequence is TGTGCCAGCAGTTACGGGACAGGGGGCATCCTGGACTTC.

The genes are TRBV29-1 and TRBJ1-2; D is ambiguous. The CDR3 runs to 12 residues. V was shortened by 0 bases and J by 8 bases, with 10 bases between the two germline ends. Germline CDR1 SQVTM, CDR2 ANQGSEA. The CDR3 DNA sequence: TGCAGCGTTGAAGACACTTTCCGGGGCTACACCTTC. It encodes CSVEDTFRGYTF.

The chain uses TRBV6-2 or TRBV6-3 and TRBJ2-1; the match to TRBD2 covers 8 bases. The CDR3 sequence is 16 residues long. V lost 2 bases, J lost 10 bases, and 13 bases stayed unmatched. Germline-derived CDR1 and CDR2 are MNHEY and SVGEGT. CDR3 region: CASSYRASGLAVEQFF. CDR3 nucleotide sequence: TGTGCCAGCAGTTACAGGGCTAGCGGGTTAGCGGTGGAGCAGTTCTTC.

V usage is TRBV29-1 and J usage is TRBJ1-1, with unresolved D. CDR1 and CDR2 (germline): SQVTM, ANQGSEA. Trimming shortened V by 7 bases and J by 4 bases, and 16 bases separated the two germline ends. This CDR3 region has 13 residues. CDR3 region: CSGRAGRITEAFF. As DNA, the CDR3 is TGCAGCGGGAGGGCAGGCAGGATCACTGAAGCTTTCTTT.

This clonotype has only one observation. The chain is built from TRBV29-1 and TRBJ1-5; 7 bases are a match to TRBD1. J gave up 0 bases and V 4 bases, and 12 bases lay outside the gene matches. The CDR3 length is 17 residues. In germline, CDR1 is SQVTM, CDR2 ANQGSEA. The CDR3 region is CSVAFDRDSPSNQPQHF. As DNA, the CDR3 is TGCAGCGTTGCTTTTGACAGGGACTCTCCTAGCAATCAGCCCCAGCATTTT.